These 30 T cell receptor beta chains were all obtained from the same sample, sequenced in a study of T-cell reconstitution after alpha-beta-depleted transplantation in children. This sample's TCRbeta library carried unique molecular identifier barcodes. TCRdb reprocessed the PCR reads with MiXCR, giving one entry per CDR3 protein. The table has more than 40,000 distinct CDR3 sequences, 52% seen once. The specimen was peripheral blood, collected before TCRalphabeta/CD19-depleted stem cell transplant. These receptors came from a boy younger than two with SCID, due to receive a stem cell transplant.

This clonotype showed up just a few times. This rearrangement joins TRBV5-1 to TRBJ2-5; 12 bases fit TRBD2. The CDR3 runs to 16 residues. V shed 4 bases, J shed 5 bases, and the junction held 9 bases outside the gene matches. The germline CDR1 and CDR2 sequences are SGHRS and YFSETQ. DNA for the CDR3: TGCGCCAGCAGCCCCCCTAGCGGGGGGGCCGCGGAGACCCAGTACTTC. Encoded protein: CASSPPSGGAAETQYF.

The V and J genes are TRBV2 and TRBJ2-3; D perhaps matches TRBD1 (5 bases). This CDR3 has 14 residues. The germline V and J ends were trimmed by 0 bases and 4 bases, with 8 bases remaining between them. The germline CDR1 and CDR2 sequences are SNHLY and FYNNEI. The CDR3 is CASSEALTADTQYF. The DNA of the CDR3 is TGTGCCAGCAGTGAAGCGCTGACAGCAGATACGCAGTATTTT. The variable domain in full, completed from reference TRBV2 and TRBJ2-3, reads EPEVTQTPSHQVTQMGQEVILRCVPISNHLYFYWYRQILGQKVEFLVSFYNNEISEKSEIFDDQFSVERPDGSNFTLKIRSTKLEDSAMYFCASSEALTADTQYFGPGTRLTVL.

The gene calls are TRBV5-1 and TRBJ1-6; D unresolved. V lost 4 bases and J lost 0, with 14 bases in between. In germline, CDR1 is SGHRS, CDR2 YFSETQ. This CDR3 contains 17 residues. The CDR3 loop reads CASSPGPQSSYNSPLHF. DNA for the CDR3: TGCGCCAGCAGCCCAGGACCGCAGAGCTCCTATAATTCACCCCTCCACTTT.

In nucleotides, the CDR3 is TGTGCCAGCAGGGCCGGACAGTTCACCGGGGAGCTGTTTTTT. Translation: CASRAGQFTGELFF. V is TRBV28 and J is TRBJ2-2; D may be TRBD1 (6 bases). Looked up from germline, CDR1 is MDHEN and CDR2 is SYDVKM. This CDR3 is 14 amino acids long. V was cut by 6 bases and J by 4 bases, with 12 bases left in between. Using reference TRBV28 and TRBJ2-2 for the parts outside the CDR3, the full variable domain is DVKVTQSSRYLVKRTGEKVFLECVQDMDHENMFWYRQDPGLGLRLIYFSYDVKMKEKGDIPEGYSVSREKKERFSLILESASTNQTSMYLCASRAGQFTGELFFGEGSRLTVL.

This clonotype was seen a few times. As DNA, the CDR3 is TGCGCCAGCAGCCCGACAGGCCATGAAGCTTTCTTT. It codes for CASSPTGHEAFF. The V and J genes are TRBV5-1 and TRBJ1-1, with D possibly being TRBD1 (6 bases). The CDR3 is 12 residues long. The germline V gene has CDR1 SGHRS and CDR2 YFSETQ. V lost 4 bases and J 7 bases, leaving 11 bases between the germline ends. Full variable domain (outside the CDR3, taken from reference TRBV5-1 and TRBJ1-1): KAGVTQTPRYLIKTRGQQVTLSCSPISGHRSVSWYQQTPGQGLQFLFEYFSETQRNKGNFPGRFSGRQFSNSRSEMNVSTLELGDSALYLCASSPTGHEAFFGQGTRLTVV.

The chain recombines TRBV20-1 with TRBJ2-5; maybe TRBD1 (6 bases). V was pared by 3 bases and J by 3 bases, with 17 bases between. The CDR3 length is 15 residues. Germline V gives CDR1 DFQATT, CDR2 SNEGSKA (reference sequence). The CDR3 region is CSARGFRGTEETQYF. The CDR3 DNA is TGCAGTGCTAGGGGTTTCAGGGGAACAGAAGAGACCCAGTACTTC.

J is TRBJ1-2 and V is TRBV20-1; TRBD1 matches at 9 bases. CDR1 and CDR2 (germline): DFQATT, SNEGSKA (reference sequence). After removal of 6 bases from V and 2 bases from J, the junction contained 4 bases not matched to a gene. CDR3 length: 13 residues. CDR3 sequence: CSARGQGNYGYTF. CDR3 bases: TGCAGTGCGCGTGGACAGGGGAACTATGGCTACACCTTC.

The chain uses TRBV25-1 and TRBJ2-5; the D gene is possibly TRBD1 (5 bases). The CDR3 has 14 residues. V lost 1 base and J lost 5, with 11 bases in between. Per the germline V gene, CDR1 is MGHDK and CDR2 is SYGVNS. This chain's CDR3 is CASSEWVRAETQYF. The CDR3 DNA sequence: TGTGCCAGCAGTGAATGGGTCAGGGCGGAGACCCAGTACTTC.

This clonotype was counted a few times. V is TRBV7-6 and J is TRBJ1-4; no reliable D call. There are 13 residues in the CDR3. Germline V CDR1 and CDR2: SGHVS, FNYEAQ. The V end lost 5 bases, the J end lost 8 bases, and 12 bases lay between the germline ends. CDR3 nucleotide sequence: TGTGCCAGCAGCCGGGCCTACGGGGAAAAACTGTTTTTT. This gives the protein CASSRAYGEKLFF.

The gene calls are TRBV11-2 and TRBJ2-3; TRBD2 is a possible D gene (5 bases). Germline V gene data show CDR1 as SGHAT and CDR2 as FQNNGV. V shed 5 bases and J shed 3 bases, with 27 bases lying between them. This CDR3 has 19 residues. The CDR3 coding sequence is TGTGCCAGCAGCCGCTCTAGCCTTTCCCGGGTCTCGAGGACAGATACGCAGTATTTT. Residues: CASSRSSLSRVSRTDTQYF.

J is TRBJ2-2 and V is TRBV29-1; no reliable D call. This CDR3 has 10 residues. Looked up from germline, CDR1 is SQVTM and CDR2 is ANQGSEA. V was pared by 5 bases and J by 7 bases, with 5 bases between. Here the CDR3 reads CSVKSGELFF. CDR3 DNA sequence: TGCAGCGTTAAAAGCGGGGAGCTGTTTTTT.

The V call is TRBV11-1, the J call TRBJ1-5, with a possible D match to TRBD1 (5 bases). This CDR3 is built from 15 residues. V dropped 1 base and J dropped 7 bases, with 14 bases sitting between them. Germline lookup yields CDR1 SGHAT and CDR2 FQDESV (reference sequence). The CDR3: CASSLGGGGKQPQHF. In DNA form, the CDR3 reads TGTGCCAGCAGCTTAGGGGGGGGGGGGAAACAGCCCCAGCATTTT. The entire variable domain, with the rest obtained from reference TRBV11-1 and TRBJ1-5, is as follows: EAEVAQSPRYKITEKSQAVAFWCDPISGHATLYWYRQILGQGPELLVQFQDESVVDDSQLPKDRFSAERLKGVDSTLKIQPAELGDSAMYLCASSLGGGGKQPQHFGDGTRLSIL.

This clonotype has more than one count but fewer than ten. The chain combines TRBV20-1 with TRBJ2-3; D is uncertain. Germline lookup yields CDR1 DFQATT and CDR2 SNEGSKA (reference sequence). V gave up 5 bases and J gave up 7 bases, with 13 bases separating them. The CDR3 runs to 12 residues. In nucleotides, the CDR3 is TGCAGTGCTGCCGTCGGGTGGCATACGCAGTATTTT. Amino acids: CSAAVGWHTQYF.

In its sample, this clonotype was seen a few times. The chain links TRBV28 to TRBJ1-1; D gene unclear. The CDR3 is 14 residues long. The germline V and J ends were trimmed by 1 base and 0 bases, with 6 bases remaining between them. Germline CDR1 reads MDHEN; CDR2 reads SYDVKM. This CDR3 reads CASSLYRMNTEAFF. The DNA of the CDR3 is TGTGCCAGCAGTTTATACAGAATGAACACTGAAGCTTTCTTT.

This clonotype was seen a handful of times. The chain has TRBV4-3 and TRBJ1-1, with a tentative D call TRBD1 (5 bases). Germline V lookup: CDR1 LGHNA, CDR2 YSLEER. The CDR3 runs to 16 residues. V lost 2 bases and J lost 1, with 14 bases in between. The CDR3 protein is CASSQPSRAGNTEAFF. The CDR3 DNA sequence: TGCGCCAGCAGCCAACCATCCAGGGCGGGGAACACTGAAGCTTTCTTT.

In its sample, this clonotype ranks as medium-sized. This sequence joins TRBV7-6 and TRBJ2-2; 8 positions agree with TRBD1. This CDR3 spans 15 amino acids. The V and J ends lost 5 bases and 7 bases, in that order; junction bases with no gene match: 9. CDR1 and CDR2 from the germline V gene are SGHVS and FNYEAQ. The CDR3 is CASSQQTGADGELFF. Written as DNA, the CDR3 is TGTGCCAGCAGCCAACAGACAGGGGCAGACGGGGAGCTGTTTTTT.

The chain has TRBV6-2 or TRBV6-3 and TRBJ2-5; no firm D call. Germline CDR1 and CDR2: MNHEY and SVGEGT. This CDR3 has 15 residues. V lost 0 bases to trimming and J lost 5 bases, with 13 bases between them. The CDR3 reads CASSYSTGGSETQYF. In nucleotides, the CDR3 is TGTGCCAGCAGTTACTCAACCGGCGGTAGTGAGACCCAGTACTTC.

The chain couples TRBV6-1 to TRBJ2-6, with D possibly matching TRBD2 (5 bases). The V gene lost 5 bases and the J gene lost 2 bases, with 13 bases spanning the gap. Germline V gives CDR1 MNHNS, CDR2 SASEGT. The CDR3 extends over 16 amino acids. As DNA, the CDR3 is TGTGCCAGCAGTTCTCAGAGCGGTGCTGGGGCCAACGTCCTGACTTTC. Its translation is CASSSQSGAGANVLTF.

V gene TRBV4-1 combines with J gene TRBJ1-2; a possible D gene is TRBD1 (6 bases). The germline V and J ends were trimmed by 5 bases and 4 bases, with 8 bases remaining between them. This CDR3 contains 12 residues. Germline CDR1 is MGHRA and CDR2 is YSYEKL. CDR3 sequence (DNA): TGCGCCAGCAGCGAAGGGGGCTATGGCTACACCTTC. It translates to CASSEGGYGYTF.

V is TRBV6-5 and J is TRBJ2-7, with TRBD1 matching 9 bases. The CDR3 loop spans 16 amino acids. The germline gives CDR1 MNHEY, CDR2 SVGAGI. Germline trimming cut 0 bases from V and 1 base from J; bases unmatched to any gene: 4. In nucleotides, the CDR3 is TGTGCCAGCAGTTACTCAAGACAGGGGGGATCCTACGAGCAGTACTTC. This codes for CASSYSRQGGSYEQYF.

This sequence joins TRBV7-8 and TRBJ2-1; D uncertain. The CDR3 has 13 amino acids. CDR1 is SGHVS and CDR2 is FQNEAQ in the germline V gene. V lost 1 base and J lost 5, with 6 bases in between. The CDR3: CASSLESHNEQFF. The CDR3 DNA follows: TGTGCCAGCAGCTTAGAGTCGCACAATGAGCAGTTCTTC.

This chain links TRBV12-3 or TRBV12-4 with TRBJ2-1; D is uncertain. V dropped 0 bases and J dropped 5 bases, with 8 bases sitting between them. The CDR3 is made up of 14 amino acids. The CDR3 DNA sequence: TGTGCCAGCAGTTTAGCGGGGAAGCACAATGAGCAGTTCTTC. This sequence encodes CASSLAGKHNEQFF.

This clonotype was picked up a small number of times. The rearrangement links TRBV7-9 to TRBJ2-7; a possible D gene is TRBD1 (5 bases). CDR3 length: 14 residues. Germline V gene lookup returns CDR1 SEHNR and CDR2 FQNEAQ (reference sequence). The V gene lost 2 bases and the J gene lost 3 bases, with 11 bases spanning the gap. CDR3 sequence: CASSLPQAYYEQYF. CDR3 coding DNA: TGTGCCAGCAGCTTACCACAGGCATACTACGAGCAGTACTTC.

The chain uses TRBV7-9 and TRBJ1-1; D is unclear. The CDR3 is made up of 14 amino acids. Trimming shortened V by 1 base and J by 5 bases, and 11 bases separated the two germline ends. Per germline, CDR1 SEHNR and CDR2 FQNEAQ (reference sequence). CDR3: CASSLEGLRTEAFF. In DNA form, the CDR3 reads TGTGCCAGCAGCTTAGAAGGCCTCCGGACTGAAGCTTTCTTT. Full variable domain (outside the CDR3, taken from reference TRBV7-9 and TRBJ1-1): DTGVSQNPRHKITKRGQNVTFRCDPISEHNRLYWYRQTLGQGPEFLTYFQNEAQLEKSRLLSDRFSAERPKGSFSTLEIQRTEQGDSAMYLCASSLEGLRTEAFFGQGTRLTVV.

A few counts support this clonotype. The chain combines TRBV6-1 with TRBJ2-7, with 10 bases matching TRBD1. V was clipped by 6 bases and J by 1 base; unmatched bases: 9. Germline V CDR1 and CDR2: MNHNS, SASEGT. The CDR3 contains 16 residues. CDR3 DNA sequence: TGTGCCAGCAGCCCGACGGGACAGGGGAAATCCTACGAGCAGTACTTC. The encoded protein is CASSPTGQGKSYEQYF.

This chain joins TRBV5-1 and TRBJ2-3; 10 nucleotides match TRBD1. The CDR3 runs 16 residues. The V gene's germline CDR1 is SGHRS and CDR2 YFSETQ. J lost 8 bases, V lost 0 bases, and 9 bases had no gene match. CDR3 in amino acids: CASSLGTGGFPGTQYF. The CDR3 DNA reads as TGCGCCAGCAGCTTGGGGACAGGGGGTTTCCCGGGTACGCAGTATTTT.

CDR3 loop: CASSRRPLATEAFF. CDR3 coding DNA: TGCGCCAGCAGCCGACGACCTCTGGCCACTGAAGCTTTCTTT. This sequence joins TRBV4-3 and TRBJ1-1; D is ambiguous. The CDR3 consists of 14 residues. CDR1 is LGHNA, CDR2 YSLEER, per germline. V was trimmed by 4 bases and J by 4 bases, leaving 13 bases between them.

The rearrangement uses TRBV4-3 and TRBJ2-1; the match to TRBD2 covers 8 bases. Per the germline V gene, CDR1 is LGHNA and CDR2 is YSLEER. The V segment lost 3 bases and the J segment 0 bases; nucleotides outside the gene matches: 4. The CDR3 covers 16 residues. The CDR3 sequence is CASSHRLASSYNEQFF. The CDR3 coding sequence is TGCGCCAGCAGCCACCGACTAGCGAGCTCCTACAATGAGCAGTTCTTC.

In DNA form, the CDR3 reads TGTGCCAGCACCAAACAGTCGGCAGGAAACACTGAAGCTTTCTTT. This translates into CASTKQSAGNTEAFF. The J gene is TRBJ1-1, the V gene TRBV12-3 or TRBV12-4; D remains unclear. The V end was cut by 7 bases, the J end by 2 bases, with 17 bases between. The CDR3 has 15 amino acids.

This rearrangement joins TRBV7-8 to TRBJ1-1; tentative D call: TRBD1 (6 bases). CDR1 and CDR2 from the germline V gene are SGHVS and FQNEAQ. The V and J ends lost 5 bases and 7 bases respectively, with 14 bases between them. The CDR3 runs to 13 residues. The CDR3 DNA follows: TGTGCCAGCAGCAACGGACAGACTAATGAAGCTTTCTTT. Amino acid sequence: CASSNGQTNEAFF.